Listed here are 14 T cell receptor beta chains from one sample, sequenced in a study of patients and donors after allogeneic stem cell transplantation. TCRdb reprocessed the RT-PCR reads via MiXCR and lists one record per CDR3 protein. The repertoire holds roughly 41,000 distinct CDR3 sequences, with roughly 29% as singletons. Sequencing used blood, either unsorted or a sorted T cell fraction (not recorded which). These receptors were collected from a human donor who was either an allogeneic HSCT recipient or a stem cell or donor lymphocyte infusion donor (not recorded which). It is not recorded whose cells these are; they may come from a transplant donor.

This chain connects TRBV5-1 to TRBJ2-7; D is ambiguous. Germline CDR1 SGHRS, CDR2 YFSETQ. V lost 1 base and J 3 bases, leaving 8 bases between the germline ends. This CDR3 region has 13 residues. DNA for the CDR3: TGCGCCAGCAGCTTGAGTGCGTTCTACGAGCAGTACTTC. Amino acid sequence: CASSLSAFYEQYF.

The CDR3 loop reads CASLAGGPTDTQYF. The CDR3 DNA sequence: TGTGCCAGCCTAGCGGGAGGCCCCACAGATACGCAGTATTTT. V gene TRBV28 combines with J gene TRBJ2-3, with 11 bases identical to TRBD2. The CDR3 is 14 amino acids. CDR1 MDHEN and CDR2 SYDVKM come from the germline V gene. The V gene end was trimmed by 8 bases and the J gene end by 2 bases; junction bases not matched to a gene: 3.

This clonotype was picked up a small number of times. The V gene is TRBV5-1, the J gene TRBJ1-1; D is unresolved. V lost 0 bases and J 11 bases, leaving 14 bases between the germline ends. This CDR3 contains 13 residues. Germline V gives CDR1 SGHRS, CDR2 YFSETQ. CDR3 sequence (DNA): TGCGCCAGCAGCTTGGCCAGGAGGCGCGCGGCTTTCTTT. Protein sequence: CASSLARRRAAFF.

In its sample, this clonotype was seen a few times. The chain has TRBV29-1 and TRBJ1-2; 10 nucleotides agree with TRBD1. In germline, CDR1 is SQVTM, CDR2 ANQGSEA. J was trimmed by 7 bases and V by 6 bases; bases with no gene match: 5. The CDR3 extends over 12 amino acids. DNA for the CDR3: TGCAGCGTCGGGACAGGGGATGCTGGCTACACCTTC. Its translation is CSVGTGDAGYTF. The full variable domain, its missing parts supplied by reference TRBV29-1 and TRBJ1-2, is SAVISQKPSRDICQRGTSLTIQCQVDSQVTMMFWYRQQPGQSLTLIATANQGSEATYESGFVIDKFPISRPNLTFSTLTVSNMSPEDSSIYLCSVGTGDAGYTFGSGTRLTVV.

This clonotype was counted a few times. J is TRBJ2-1 and V is TRBV6-5; 7 bases fit TRBD2. Germline V gives CDR1 MNHEY, CDR2 SVGAGI. The V segment lost 4 bases and the J segment 5 bases; nucleotides outside the gene matches: 2. The CDR3 loop spans 13 amino acids. CDR3 nucleotides: TGTGCCAGCAGTTCTCTAGCGGACAATGAGCAGTTCTTC. This translates into CASSSLADNEQFF.

The genes are TRBV9 and TRBJ1-2; 9 bases map to TRBD1. Looked up from germline, CDR1 is SGDLS and CDR2 is YYNGEE. The CDR3 totals 13 residues. V trimming: 3 bases; J trimming: 8 bases; junction bases outside the gene matches: 5. CDR3 sequence (DNA): TGTGCCAGCAGCGCGACTACAGGGGGCGGCTACACCTTC. Its translation: CASSATTGGGYTF.

In nucleotides, the CDR3 is TGCAGTGCAATACCGGGACTAGCGGGTAATGAGCAGTTCTTC. It translates to CSAIPGLAGNEQFF. The chain combines TRBV20-1 with TRBJ2-1, with TRBD2 identical over 12 bases. This CDR3 is 14 amino acids long. J gave up 7 bases and V 6 bases, and 7 bases lay outside the gene matches. Germline V gene lookup returns CDR1 DFQATT and CDR2 SNEGSKA (reference sequence).

This clonotype was seen more than once but under ten times. The genes are TRBV5-1 and TRBJ1-1, with D unclear. Trimming took 5 bases from V and 4 from J, leaving 12 bases between them. CDR1 and CDR2 from the germline V gene are SGHRS and YFSETQ. This CDR3 region has 13 residues. The CDR3 region is CASRVVDSTEAFF. DNA for the CDR3: TGCGCCAGCAGGGTGGTGGACTCCACTGAAGCTTTCTTT.

This clonotype came up many times. J is TRBJ2-7 and V is TRBV5-4; 8 positions match TRBD1. V was pared by 4 bases and J by 4 bases, with 10 bases of the junction left unmatched. This CDR3 has 15 amino acids. Germline CDR1 reads SGHNT; CDR2 reads YYREEE (reference sequence). CDR3 in DNA: TGTGCCAGCAGCACAACCGGGACAGGAGTATACGAGCAGTACTTC. It specifies CASSTTGTGVYEQYF.

The chain recombines TRBV12-3 or TRBV12-4 with TRBJ2-1; 12 nucleotides match TRBD2. The CDR3 has 16 residues. J lost 6 bases, V lost 6 bases, and 9 bases had no gene match. The CDR3 coding sequence is TGTGCCAGCAGCCTGGGGACTAGCGGGTTCCTCAATGAGCAGTTCTTC. Amino acid sequence: CASSLGTSGFLNEQFF.

The chain is built from TRBV7-9 and TRBJ1-2, with TRBD1 matching 8 bases. Germline trimming cut 3 bases from V and 4 bases from J; bases unmatched to any gene: 4. The CDR3 contains 14 residues. CDR1 is SEHNR, CDR2 FQNEAQ, per germline (reference sequence). The CDR3 loop is CASSFGTGPYGYTF. CDR3 DNA: TGTGCCAGCAGCTTTGGGACAGGCCCCTATGGCTACACCTTC.

There are a few counts of this clonotype. The chain links TRBV5-6 to TRBJ1-2; perhaps TRBD1 as D (5 bases). Germline CDR1 and CDR2: SGHDT and YYEEEE. V was pared by 2 bases and J by 0 bases, with 8 bases between. This CDR3 is 14 amino acids long. CDR3 sequence: CASSFLTANYGYTF. In DNA form, the CDR3 reads TGTGCCAGCAGCTTTCTGACAGCTAACTATGGCTACACCTTC.

V usage is TRBV7-2 and J usage is TRBJ2-2; TRBD2 matches 14 bases. J was trimmed by 10 bases and V by 6 bases; bases with no gene match: 7. From germline, CDR1 is SGHTA and CDR2 FQGNSA. The length of the CDR3 is 15 residues. CDR3 region: CASSSTSGRASELFF. The CDR3 nucleotides read TGTGCCAGCAGTTCGACTAGCGGGAGGGCCTCGGAGCTGTTTTTT.

This clonotype appeared a few times. This sequence joins TRBV20-1 and TRBJ1-3; D possibly corresponds to TRBD1 (5 bases). V was shortened by 5 bases and J by 0 bases, with 14 bases between the two germline ends. CDR1 is DFQATT and CDR2 is SNEGSKA in the germline V gene (reference sequence). The CDR3 is 15 residues long. CDR3 in DNA: TGCAGTGCTTCAGGACATCTTGTCTCTGGAAACACCATATATTTT. This gives the protein CSASGHLVSGNTIYF.